This T cell receptor (beta chain) derives from a study of shared clonotypes between healthy human individuals. Study results and caveats: Among the subsets, naive ones generally showed larger estimated richness than memory ones. Clonotypes not shared had lower generation probabilities than those common to all four donors.

To note about this clone: Antigen: not known.

Replicate PCRs run on sorted subsets employed approximately 0.2 ug DNA, 30,000 to 35,000 T cell genomes. Using immunoSEQ multiplex PCR, the repertoire was profiled, and TCRdb retains in-frame clones only, with some absent. The sample lists more than 2 million clones, approximately 95% occurring once. Per germline, CDR1 SGHRS and CDR2 YFSETQ. V was clipped by 4 bases and J by 2 bases; unmatched bases: 9. The CDR3 loop spans 17 amino acids. In the CD4+ fraction, cells were divided into CD45RA+ naive and CD45RA-negative memory subsets. The source is a man in his late teens or twenties in good health. The V call is TRBV5-1, the J call TRBJ2-2, with 9 bases identical to TRBD1. The sequenced sample consisted of naive CD4+ T cells sorted from blood. Regarding subset: CD45RA+ positively selected. CDR3 sequence (DNA): TGCGCCAGCAGCCAAATGCCGGGACAGGGTAACACCGGGGAGCTGTTTTTT. This codes for CASSQMPGQGNTGELFF. The full variable domain, rest sourced from reference TRBV5-1 and TRBJ2-2, is KAGVTQTPRYLIKTRGQQVTLSCSPISGHRSVSWYQQTPGQGLQFLFEYFSETQRNKGNFPGRFSGRQFSNSRSEMNVSTLELGDSALYLCASSQMPGQGNTGELFFGEGSRLTVL.